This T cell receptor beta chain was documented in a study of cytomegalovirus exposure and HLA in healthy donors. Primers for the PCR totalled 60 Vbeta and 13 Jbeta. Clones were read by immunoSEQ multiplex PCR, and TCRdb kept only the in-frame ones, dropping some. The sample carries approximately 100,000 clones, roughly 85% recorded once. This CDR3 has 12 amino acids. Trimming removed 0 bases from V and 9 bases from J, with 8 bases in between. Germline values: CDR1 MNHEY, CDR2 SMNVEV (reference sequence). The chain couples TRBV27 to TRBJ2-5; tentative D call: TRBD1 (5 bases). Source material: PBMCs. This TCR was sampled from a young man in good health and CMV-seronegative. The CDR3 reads CASSLSGVAQYF. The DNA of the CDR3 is TGTGCCAGCAGTTTATCAGGGGTGGCCCAGTACTTC.